This TCR beta chain came from a study of blood T cells in healthy people across ages. There were healthy Caucasian individuals from Russia, aged roughly 6 to 95, serving as donors. Per sample, a minimum of 7 million PBMCs were isolated. Primed by a sample-barcoded 5' primer and a J-beta primer mix, a second PCR proceeded for 7 to 11 cycles. Unique molecular identifiers of 12 random nucleotides labeled each cDNA. MiXCR, applied by TCRdb to the 5' RACE reads, yields one record per CDR3 protein. The sample lists around 870,000 distinct CDR3 sequences, around 30% occurring once. The table lists this clonotype with many counts. The CDR3 is made up of 16 amino acids. Trimming stripped 6 bases from V and 0 bases from J, with 12 bases between. The germline V gene has CDR1 SGHTA and CDR2 FQGNSA.

The sequencing sample was made of blood. The rearrangement uses TRBV7-2 and TRBJ2-6; no clear D. This clonotype was obtained from a woman of 80 years or more in good health. DNA of the CDR3: TGTGCCAGCAGAGGGTTACTGATCTCTGGGGCCAACGTCCTGACTTTC. Its protein product is CASRGLLISGANVLTF.